One and the same sample provided the 21 T cell receptor beta chains below, sequenced in a study of PD-L1 blockade in urothelial cancer. The time point: peripheral blood 6 weeks after treatment start. The assay was immunoSEQ multiplex PCR, and TCRdb's table has in-frame clones only and misses some. The sample has more than 90,000 clones, around 93% seen once. The input for sequencing was PBMCs, taken around atezolizumab (anti-PD-L1) treatment. The receptors derive from a man aged 55 to 69 with urothelial cancer.

The V gene is TRBV19, the J gene TRBJ2-1; 8 bases are shared with TRBD2. Germline V gene lookup returns CDR1 LNHDA and CDR2 SQIVND (reference sequence). Losses at the gene ends were 7 bases for V and 9 bases for J; bases not matched to a gene: 11. The CDR3 covers 14 residues. CDR3 sequence reads: CASTSRSGGGEQFF. The DNA of the CDR3 is TGTGCCAGTACCTCCCGGTCGGGGGGGGGTGAGCAGTTCTTC.

The rearrangement joins TRBV5-1 to TRBJ2-5; 11 bases line up with TRBD2. Looked up from germline, CDR1 is SGHRS and CDR2 is YFSETQ. V was pared by 0 bases and J by 4 bases, with 2 bases of the junction left unmatched. This CDR3 has 15 residues. The CDR3 DNA reads TGCGCCAGCAGCTTGGCGGGGACTAGCGGAGAGACCCAGTACTTC. This sequence encodes CASSLAGTSGETQYF.

The V and J genes are TRBV4-3 and TRBJ2-3; 13 bases align to TRBD2. The CDR3 loop spans 18 amino acids. Trimming at V came to 2 bases and at J to 1 base, leaving 6 bases not matched to a gene. CDR1 LGHNA and CDR2 YSLEER come from the germline V gene. As DNA, the CDR3 is TGCGCCAGCAGCCAACAAGAGACTAGCGGGGGGCGCACAGATACGCAGTATTTT. Residues: CASSQQETSGGRTDTQYF.

V gene TRBV19 combines with J gene TRBJ2-5; the D is unclear. Trimming shortened V by 3 bases and J by 1 base, and 9 bases separated the two germline ends. Germline CDR1 and CDR2: LNHDA and SQIVND (reference sequence). The CDR3 is 14 residues long. The CDR3 nucleotides read TGTGCCAGTAGTATTGCGCCTGGCCAAGAGACCCAGTACTTC. Encoded protein: CASSIAPGQETQYF.

This chain connects TRBV2 to TRBJ2-4; D perhaps matches TRBD2 (7 bases). Trimming took 5 bases from V and 5 from J, leaving 19 bases between them. This CDR3 contains 16 residues. The V gene's germline CDR1 is SNHLY and CDR2 FYNNEI. CDR3 nucleotide sequence: TGTGCCAGCAGTTTACAGGGCCGCGGGGGAGAAAACATTCAGTACTTC. As protein: CASSLQGRGGENIQYF.

The chain has TRBV4-3 and TRBJ2-2; 11 bases line up with TRBD1. Germline-derived CDR1 and CDR2 are LGHNA and YSLEER. The CDR3 runs 17 residues. The junction had 7 bases not matched to a gene; V was cut back by 2 bases and J by 5 bases. The CDR3 region is CASSQRWTGGRTGELFF. The CDR3 region has the DNA TGCGCCAGCAGCCAACGCTGGACAGGGGGCCGAACCGGGGAGCTGTTTTTT.

This rearrangement joins TRBV29-1 to TRBJ2-5; weak D call: TRBD2 (6 bases). The germline gives CDR1 SQVTM, CDR2 ANQGSEA. The germline V and J ends were trimmed by 1 base and 4 bases, with 13 bases remaining between them. CDR3 length: 14 residues. In DNA form, the CDR3 reads TGCAGCGTTGAAGTCCCTCCGGGGGTAGAGACCCAGTACTTC. Encoded protein: CSVEVPPGVETQYF.

The genes are TRBV19 and TRBJ1-5, with D maybe TRBD1 (6 bases). The length of the CDR3 is 15 residues. Trimming stripped 3 bases from V and 2 bases from J, with 11 bases between. Germline CDR1 reads LNHDA; CDR2 reads SQIVND (reference sequence). CDR3 sequence: CASSISRGGNQPQHF. The CDR3 DNA is TGTGCCAGTAGTATTAGCAGGGGCGGCAATCAGCCCCAGCATTTT.

The chain joins TRBV5-4 to TRBJ1-5, with TRBD1 identical over 9 bases. The junction had 1 base not matched to a gene; V was cut back by 4 bases and J by 2 bases. The CDR3 spans 14 residues. From germline, CDR1 is SGHNT and CDR2 YYREEE (reference sequence). CDR3 in amino acids: CASSRDRGNQPQHF. CDR3 bases: TGTGCCAGCAGCCGGGACAGGGGCAATCAGCCCCAGCATTTT.

This chain connects TRBV29-1 to TRBJ2-1; no clear D. The V and J ends lost 8 bases and 5 bases respectively, with 7 bases between them. Per the germline V gene, CDR1 is SQVTM and CDR2 is ANQGSEA. CDR3 length: 10 residues. CDR3 protein: CSYRDNEQFF. DNA of the CDR3: TGCAGCTATCGAGACAATGAGCAGTTCTTC.

This clone was recorded once. The rearrangement links TRBV15 to TRBJ2-3, with 8 positions matching TRBD1. J was trimmed by 4 bases and V by 2 bases; bases with no gene match: 5. CDR1 and CDR2 (germline): LNHNV, YYDKDF (reference sequence). This CDR3 spans 15 amino acids. CDR3 DNA sequence: TGTGCCACCAGCAGACGCGACAGGGGCGCAGATACGCAGTATTTT. This sequence encodes CATSRRDRGADTQYF.

The V gene is TRBV28, the J gene TRBJ2-5; the match to TRBD2 covers 10 bases. The length of the CDR3 is 19 residues. V was pared by 3 bases and J by 1 base, with 14 bases of the junction left unmatched. Per the germline V gene, CDR1 is MDHEN and CDR2 is SYDVKM. The CDR3 region is CASSFAVTSGSGPQETQYF. CDR3 DNA: TGTGCCAGCAGTTTCGCGGTGACTAGCGGGTCTGGACCCCAAGAGACCCAGTACTTC.

The chain couples TRBV5-3 to TRBJ1-5; D not resolved. TRBV5-3 has ORF status, its function being uncertain. This CDR3 is 14 amino acids long. Trimming left V 1 base short and J 3 bases short, with 8 bases between. In DNA, the CDR3 is TGTGCCAGAAGCTTGCGGCAGGCCAATCAGCCCCAGCATTTT. Encoded protein: CARSLRQANQPQHF.

The chain links TRBV6-1 to TRBJ2-7; 9 nucleotides line up with TRBD1. The CDR3 has 15 residues. V lost 3 bases to trimming and J lost 6 bases; unmatched junction nucleotides: 9. Germline V gene lookup returns CDR1 MNHNS and CDR2 SASEGT. In DNA, the CDR3 is TGTGCCAGCAGTGATGGGACAGGGAGCGACACCGAGCAGTACTTC. It is translated as CASSDGTGSDTEQYF.

The CDR3 region has the DNA TGTGCCAGCAGCAAACAATACAATGAGCAGTTCTTC. Translation: CASSKQYNEQFF. The chain joins TRBV7-9 to TRBJ2-1; D not resolved. Trimming left V 5 bases short and J 4 bases short, with 6 bases between. This CDR3 is built from 12 residues. Germline V gene data show CDR1 as SEHNR and CDR2 as FQNEAQ (reference sequence).

This clone has a handful of counts. The rearrangement joins TRBV28 to TRBJ1-2; D is ambiguous. The CDR3 totals 11 residues. V gave up 10 bases and J gave up 0 bases, with 6 bases separating them. Germline CDR1 is MDHEN and CDR2 is SYDVKM. CDR3 in DNA: TGTGCCATCACAGCTAACTATGGCTACACCTTC. The encoded protein is CAITANYGYTF.

V usage is TRBV5-4 and J usage is TRBJ2-7, with 11 nucleotides matching TRBD2. The germline gives CDR1 SGHNT, CDR2 YYREEE (reference sequence). The CDR3 spans 17 residues. After removal of 0 bases from V and 5 bases from J, the junction contained 10 bases not matched to a gene. For the CDR3, the DNA is TGTGCCAGCAGCTTGGGGGTAGCGGGAGGGCCGAGGGACGAGCAGTACTTC. Its protein product is CASSLGVAGGPRDEQYF.

V and J are TRBV23-1 and TRBJ2-7; D remains ambiguous. TRBV23-1 is designated an ORF whose function remains uncertain. CDR3 length equals 16 residues. Trimming shortened V by 2 bases and J by 2 bases, and 16 bases separated the two germline ends. CDR3 in DNA: TGCGCCAGCAGTCAAGGCCCCATGATTATGACCTACGAGCAGTACTTC. The encoded protein is CASSQGPMIMTYEQYF.

This chain joins TRBV29-1 and TRBJ2-1, with 14 bases aligning to TRBD2. The J segment lost 3 bases and the V segment lost 6 bases, leaving 10 bases of the junction unmatched. In germline, CDR1 is SQVTM, CDR2 ANQGSEA. The CDR3 is 17 residues long. The CDR3 region is CSVAGTSGSGHYNEQFF. CDR3 coding DNA: TGCAGCGTCGCCGGGACTAGCGGGAGTGGCCACTACAATGAGCAGTTCTTC.

V and J are TRBV5-4 and TRBJ1-1; D call uncertain. V lost 4 bases and J 5 bases, leaving 18 bases between the germline ends. This CDR3 is 15 amino acids long. CDR1 and CDR2 (germline): SGHNT, YYREEE (reference sequence). The CDR3 region has the DNA TGTGCCAGCAGCCCACGTCCCGGGGTTGGGACTGAAGCTTTCTTT. Its translation is CASSPRPGVGTEAFF.

The chain has TRBV9 and TRBJ2-3; 7 bases are a match to TRBD2. Germline trimming cut 4 bases from V and 4 bases from J; bases unmatched to any gene: 12. Germline lookup yields CDR1 SGDLS and CDR2 YYNGEE. The CDR3 extends over 16 amino acids. The CDR3, as DNA: TGTGCCAGCAGCTTTGGGGCAAGCGGGGATCCAGATACGCAGTATTTT. Its translation is CASSFGASGDPDTQYF.